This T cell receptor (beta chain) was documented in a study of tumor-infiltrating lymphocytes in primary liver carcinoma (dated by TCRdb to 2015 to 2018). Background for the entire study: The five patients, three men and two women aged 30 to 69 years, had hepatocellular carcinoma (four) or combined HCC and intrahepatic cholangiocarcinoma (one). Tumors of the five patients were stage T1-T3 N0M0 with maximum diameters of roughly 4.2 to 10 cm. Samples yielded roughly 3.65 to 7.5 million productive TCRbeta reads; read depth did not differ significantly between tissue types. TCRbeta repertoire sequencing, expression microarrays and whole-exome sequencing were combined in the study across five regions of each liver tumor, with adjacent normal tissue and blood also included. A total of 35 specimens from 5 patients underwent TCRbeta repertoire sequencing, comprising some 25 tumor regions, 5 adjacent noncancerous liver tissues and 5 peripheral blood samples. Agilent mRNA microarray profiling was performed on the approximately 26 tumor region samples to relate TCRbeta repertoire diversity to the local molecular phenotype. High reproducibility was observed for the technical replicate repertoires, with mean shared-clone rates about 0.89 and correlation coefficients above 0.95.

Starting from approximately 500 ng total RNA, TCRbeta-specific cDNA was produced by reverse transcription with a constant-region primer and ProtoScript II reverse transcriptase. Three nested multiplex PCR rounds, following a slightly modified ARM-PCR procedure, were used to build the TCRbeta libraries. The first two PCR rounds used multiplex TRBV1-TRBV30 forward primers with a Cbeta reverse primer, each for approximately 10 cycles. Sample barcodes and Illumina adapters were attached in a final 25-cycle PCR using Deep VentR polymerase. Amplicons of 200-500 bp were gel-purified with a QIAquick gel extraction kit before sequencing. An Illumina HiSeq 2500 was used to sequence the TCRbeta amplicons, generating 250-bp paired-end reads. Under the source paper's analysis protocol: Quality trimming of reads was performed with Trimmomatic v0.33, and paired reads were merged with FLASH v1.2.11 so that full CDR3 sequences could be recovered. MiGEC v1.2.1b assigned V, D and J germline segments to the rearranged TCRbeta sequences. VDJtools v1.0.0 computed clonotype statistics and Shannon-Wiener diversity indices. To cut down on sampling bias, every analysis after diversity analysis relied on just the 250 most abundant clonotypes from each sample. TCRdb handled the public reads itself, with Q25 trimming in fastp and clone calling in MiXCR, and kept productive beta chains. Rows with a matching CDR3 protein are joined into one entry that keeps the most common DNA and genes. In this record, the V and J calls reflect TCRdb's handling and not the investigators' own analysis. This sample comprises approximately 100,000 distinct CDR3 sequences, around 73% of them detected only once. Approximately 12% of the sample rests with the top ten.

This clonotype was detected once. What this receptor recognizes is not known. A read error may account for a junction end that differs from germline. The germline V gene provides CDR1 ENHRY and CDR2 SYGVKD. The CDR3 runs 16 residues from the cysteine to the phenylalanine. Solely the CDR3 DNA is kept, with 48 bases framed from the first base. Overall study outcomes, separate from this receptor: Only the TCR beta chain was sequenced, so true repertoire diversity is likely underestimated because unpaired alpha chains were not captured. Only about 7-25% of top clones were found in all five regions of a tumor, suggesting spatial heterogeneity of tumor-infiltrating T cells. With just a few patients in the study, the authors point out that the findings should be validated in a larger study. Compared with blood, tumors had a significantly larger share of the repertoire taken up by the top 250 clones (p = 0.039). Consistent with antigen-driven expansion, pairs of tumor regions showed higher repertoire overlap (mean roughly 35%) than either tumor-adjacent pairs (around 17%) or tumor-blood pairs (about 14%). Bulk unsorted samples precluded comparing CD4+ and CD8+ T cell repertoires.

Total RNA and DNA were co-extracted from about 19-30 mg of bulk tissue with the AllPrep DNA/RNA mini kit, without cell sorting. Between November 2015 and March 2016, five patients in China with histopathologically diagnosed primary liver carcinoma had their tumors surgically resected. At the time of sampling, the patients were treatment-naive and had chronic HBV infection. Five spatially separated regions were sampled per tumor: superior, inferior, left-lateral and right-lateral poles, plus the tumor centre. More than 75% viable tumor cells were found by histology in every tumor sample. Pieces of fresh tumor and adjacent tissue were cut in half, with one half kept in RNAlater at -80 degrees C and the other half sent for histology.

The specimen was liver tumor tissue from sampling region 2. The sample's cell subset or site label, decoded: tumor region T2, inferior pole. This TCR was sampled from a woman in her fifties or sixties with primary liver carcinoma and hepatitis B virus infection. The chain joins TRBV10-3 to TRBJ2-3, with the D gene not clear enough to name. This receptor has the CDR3 CAITELVGIGTDTQYF. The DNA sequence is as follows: TGTGCCATCACTGAGTTGGTGGGAATCGGCACAGATACGCAGTATTTT.